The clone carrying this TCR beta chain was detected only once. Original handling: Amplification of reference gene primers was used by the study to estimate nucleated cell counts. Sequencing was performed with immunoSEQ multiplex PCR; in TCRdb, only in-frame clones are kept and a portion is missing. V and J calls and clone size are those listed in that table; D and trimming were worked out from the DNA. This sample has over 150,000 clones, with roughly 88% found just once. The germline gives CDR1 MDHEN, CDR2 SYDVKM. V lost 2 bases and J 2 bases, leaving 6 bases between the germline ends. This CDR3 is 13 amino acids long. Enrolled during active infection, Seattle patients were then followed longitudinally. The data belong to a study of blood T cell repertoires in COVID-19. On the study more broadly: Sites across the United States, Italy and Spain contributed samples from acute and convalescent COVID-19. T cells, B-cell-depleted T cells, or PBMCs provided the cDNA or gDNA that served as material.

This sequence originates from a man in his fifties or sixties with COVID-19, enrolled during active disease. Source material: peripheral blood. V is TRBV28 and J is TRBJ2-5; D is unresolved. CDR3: CASSLVQQETQYF. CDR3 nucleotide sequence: TGTGCCAGCAGTTTAGTTCAGCAAGAGACCCAGTACTTC.